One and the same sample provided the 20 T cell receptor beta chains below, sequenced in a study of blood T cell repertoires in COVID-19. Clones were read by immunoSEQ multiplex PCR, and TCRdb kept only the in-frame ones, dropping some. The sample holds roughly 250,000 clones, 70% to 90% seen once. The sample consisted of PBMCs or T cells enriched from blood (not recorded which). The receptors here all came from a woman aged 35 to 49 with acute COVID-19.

CDR3 DNA sequence: TGTGCCAGCAGCTTCTGGACTAGCGGGACCTGGGGTGGGGAGACCCAGTACTTC. This encodes CASSFWTSGTWGGETQYF. The chain uses TRBV13 and TRBJ2-5; TRBD2 matches at 12 bases. The CDR3 extends over 18 amino acids. Germline values: CDR1 PRHDT, CDR2 FYEKMQ (reference sequence). J was trimmed by 5 bases and V by 3 bases; bases with no gene match: 13.

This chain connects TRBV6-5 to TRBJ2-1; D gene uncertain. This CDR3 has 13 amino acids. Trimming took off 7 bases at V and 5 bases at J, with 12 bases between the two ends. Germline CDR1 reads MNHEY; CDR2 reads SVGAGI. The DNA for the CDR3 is TGTGCCAGCATGCTAGGAATCAACAATGAGCAGTTCTTC. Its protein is CASMLGINNEQFF.

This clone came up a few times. The CDR3 DNA reads TGTGCCAGCAGCTTAGGGGGGCCCTACGAGCAGTACTTC. Amino acid sequence: CASSLGGPYEQYF. The chain links TRBV11-2 to TRBJ2-7; possible D gene TRBD1, 6 bases. The CDR3 has 13 amino acids. Trimming left V 1 base short and J 2 bases short, with 6 bases between. Germline V CDR1 and CDR2: SGHAT, FQNNGV.

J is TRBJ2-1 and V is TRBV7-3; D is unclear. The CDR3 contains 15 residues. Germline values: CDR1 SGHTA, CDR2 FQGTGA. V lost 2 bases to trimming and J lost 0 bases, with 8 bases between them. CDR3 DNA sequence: TGTGCCAGCAGCTTAGGTGCGAGCTCCTACAATGAGCAGTTCTTC. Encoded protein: CASSLGASSYNEQFF.

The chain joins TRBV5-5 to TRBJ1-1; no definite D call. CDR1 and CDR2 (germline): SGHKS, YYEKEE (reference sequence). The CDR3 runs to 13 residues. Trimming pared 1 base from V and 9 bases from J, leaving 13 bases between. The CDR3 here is CASSLMGEVKAFF. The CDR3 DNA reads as TGTGCCAGCAGCTTGATGGGTGAGGTGAAAGCTTTCTTT.

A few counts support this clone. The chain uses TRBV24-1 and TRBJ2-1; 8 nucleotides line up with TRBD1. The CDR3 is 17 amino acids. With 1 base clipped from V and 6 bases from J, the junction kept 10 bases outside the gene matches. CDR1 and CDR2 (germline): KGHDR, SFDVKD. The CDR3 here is CATSDLGSARGLNEQFF. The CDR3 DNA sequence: TGTGCCACCAGTGATTTAGGTAGTGCCAGGGGGCTCAATGAGCAGTTCTTC.

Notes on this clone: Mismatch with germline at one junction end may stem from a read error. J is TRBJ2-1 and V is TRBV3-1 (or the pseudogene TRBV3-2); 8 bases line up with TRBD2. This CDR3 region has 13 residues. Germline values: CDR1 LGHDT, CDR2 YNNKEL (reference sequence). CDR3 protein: CASSQGLAEEQFF. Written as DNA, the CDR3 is TGTGCCAGCAGTCAAGGACTAGCCGAGGAGCAGTTCTTC.

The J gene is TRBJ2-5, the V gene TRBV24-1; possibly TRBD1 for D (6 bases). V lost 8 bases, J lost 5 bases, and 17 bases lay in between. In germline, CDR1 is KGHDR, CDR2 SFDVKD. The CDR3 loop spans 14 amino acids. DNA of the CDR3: TGTGCCACCAATCCAGGGGAATGGTCGGAGACCCAGTACTTC. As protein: CATNPGEWSETQYF.

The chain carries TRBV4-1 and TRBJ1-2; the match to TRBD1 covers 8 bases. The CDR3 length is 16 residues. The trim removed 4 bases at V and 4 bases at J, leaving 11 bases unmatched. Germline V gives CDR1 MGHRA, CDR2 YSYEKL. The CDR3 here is CASSRQYRGEGYGYTF. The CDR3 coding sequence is TGCGCCAGCAGCCGCCAGTACAGGGGGGAAGGCTATGGCTACACCTTC.

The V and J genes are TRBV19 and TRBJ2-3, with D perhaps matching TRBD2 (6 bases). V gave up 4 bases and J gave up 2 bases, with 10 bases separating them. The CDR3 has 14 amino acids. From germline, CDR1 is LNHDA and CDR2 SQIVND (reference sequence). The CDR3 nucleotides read TGTGCCAGTAGTAGGGGACTTGACACAGATACGCAGTATTTT. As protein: CASSRGLDTDTQYF.

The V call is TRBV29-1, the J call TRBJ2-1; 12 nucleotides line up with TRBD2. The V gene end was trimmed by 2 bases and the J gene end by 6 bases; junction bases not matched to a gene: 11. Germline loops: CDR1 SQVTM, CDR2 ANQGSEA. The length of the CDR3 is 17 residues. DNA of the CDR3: TGCAGCGTTGAACCGGGGCTAGCGGGAGGGTGGTCCAATGAGCAGTTCTTC. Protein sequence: CSVEPGLAGGWSNEQFF.

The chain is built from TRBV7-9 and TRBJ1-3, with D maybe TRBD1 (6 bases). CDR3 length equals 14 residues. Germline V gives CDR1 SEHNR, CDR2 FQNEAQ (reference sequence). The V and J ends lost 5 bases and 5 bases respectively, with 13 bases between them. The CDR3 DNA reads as TGTGCCAGCAGCATCACAGGGACCAGAAACACCATATATTTT. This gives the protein CASSITGTRNTIYF.

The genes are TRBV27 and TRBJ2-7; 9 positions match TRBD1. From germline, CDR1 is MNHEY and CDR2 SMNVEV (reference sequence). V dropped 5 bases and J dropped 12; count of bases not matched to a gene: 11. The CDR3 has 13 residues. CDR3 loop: CASSTGQGSFWYF. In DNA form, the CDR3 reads TGTGCCAGCAGTACAGGACAGGGGAGCTTTTGGTACTTC.

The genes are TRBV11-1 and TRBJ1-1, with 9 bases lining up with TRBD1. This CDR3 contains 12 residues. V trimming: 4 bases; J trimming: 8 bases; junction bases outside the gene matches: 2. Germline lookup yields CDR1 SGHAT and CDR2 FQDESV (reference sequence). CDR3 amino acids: CASSWDRAEAFF. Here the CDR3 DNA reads TGTGCCAGCAGCTGGGACAGGGCAGAAGCTTTCTTT.

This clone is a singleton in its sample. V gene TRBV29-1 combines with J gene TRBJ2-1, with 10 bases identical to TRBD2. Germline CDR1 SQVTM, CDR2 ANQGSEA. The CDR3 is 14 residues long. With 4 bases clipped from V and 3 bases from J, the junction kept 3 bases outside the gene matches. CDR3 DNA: TGCAGCGTTGGAAGGACTAGCGGCTACAATGAGCAGTTCTTC. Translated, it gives CSVGRTSGYNEQFF.

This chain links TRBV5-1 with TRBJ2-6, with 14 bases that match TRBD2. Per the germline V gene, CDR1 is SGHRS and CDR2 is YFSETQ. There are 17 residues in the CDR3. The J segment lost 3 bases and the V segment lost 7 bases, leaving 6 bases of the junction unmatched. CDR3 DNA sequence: TGCGCCAGCGGGACTAGCGGGAGACAAGGTGGGGCCAACGTCCTGACTTTC. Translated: CASGTSGRQGGANVLTF. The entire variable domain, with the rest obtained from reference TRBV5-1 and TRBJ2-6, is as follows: KAGVTQTPRYLIKTRGQQVTLSCSPISGHRSVSWYQQTPGQGLQFLFEYFSETQRNKGNFPGRFSGRQFSNSRSEMNVSTLELGDSALYLCASGTSGRQGGANVLTFGAGSRLTVL.

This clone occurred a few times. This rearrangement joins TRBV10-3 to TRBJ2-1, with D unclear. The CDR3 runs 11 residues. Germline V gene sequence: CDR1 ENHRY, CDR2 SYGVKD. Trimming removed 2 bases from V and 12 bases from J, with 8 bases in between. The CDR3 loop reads CAISETRGQFF. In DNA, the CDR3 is TGTGCCATCAGTGAGACTCGAGGGCAGTTCTTC.

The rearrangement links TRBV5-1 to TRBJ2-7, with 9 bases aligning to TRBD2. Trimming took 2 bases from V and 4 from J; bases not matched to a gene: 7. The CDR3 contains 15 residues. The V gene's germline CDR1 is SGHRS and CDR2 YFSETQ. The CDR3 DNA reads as TGCGCCAGCAGCTTCGGAGCGGGAGGTCTGTACGAGCAGTACTTC. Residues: CASSFGAGGLYEQYF.

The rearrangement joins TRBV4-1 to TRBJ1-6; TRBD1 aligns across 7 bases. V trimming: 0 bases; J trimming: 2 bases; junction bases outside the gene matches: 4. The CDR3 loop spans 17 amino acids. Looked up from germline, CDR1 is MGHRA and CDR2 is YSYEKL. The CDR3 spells CASSQDAGTAYNSPLHF. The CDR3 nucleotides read TGCGCCAGCAGCCAAGACGCCGGGACAGCCTATAATTCACCCCTCCACTTT.

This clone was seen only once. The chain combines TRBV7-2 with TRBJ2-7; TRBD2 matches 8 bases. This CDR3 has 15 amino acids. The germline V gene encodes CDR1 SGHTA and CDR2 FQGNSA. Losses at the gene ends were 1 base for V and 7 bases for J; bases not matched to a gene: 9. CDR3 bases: TGTGCCAGCAGCTTAGAAGGGCTAGCGGGTCGGGAGCAGTACTTC. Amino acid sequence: CASSLEGLAGREQYF.